The T cell receptor (beta chain) under discussion was sequenced for a study of cytomegalovirus exposure and HLA in healthy donors. Study-level points and caveats: Several of the most significant clusters were apparently associated with common viral pathogens in a later analysis. Reported results showed that the classifier diagnosed cytomegalovirus status with high specificity and sensitivity. By HLA locus, TCR association rates varied in a later analysis, with DRB1 showing the most and HLA-C the fewest.

Trimming removed 5 bases from V and 3 bases from J, with 23 bases in between. The CDR3 contains 17 residues. Germline loops: CDR1 MDHEN, CDR2 SYDVKM. About this clone itself: The target antigen is unknown.

The PCR used 60 Vbeta and 13 Jbeta primers. Sequenced by immunoSEQ multiplex PCR; TCRdb stores in-frame clones only, minus some. This table holds 150,000 or so clones, around four fifths found once. Healthy bone marrow donors formed the donor group. This TCR was recovered from a woman between 50 and 59 years old in good health and CMV-seropositive. The rearrangement uses TRBV28 and TRBJ2-7, with a tentative D call TRBD1 (9 bases). Sequencing input: PBMCs. The CDR3 sequence is CASSPGQGRSGSYEQYF. The CDR3 nucleotides read TGTGCCAGCAGTCCGGGACAGGGAAGAAGCGGGAGCTACGAGCAGTACTTC.